The clone carrying this T cell receptor beta chain came up once. Assay used: immunoSEQ multiplex PCR; TCRdb lists only in-frame clones, some missing. The sample lists around 110,000 clones, more than 75% seen once, with 2% to 2.5% in the top ten. The data stem from a study of control samples from healthy donors and cancer patients. Material for sequencing was blood. The sequence came from a woman in her sixties or seventies in good health.

The CDR3 reads CASSQSNTGELFF. CDR3 DNA sequence: TGTGCCAGCAGCCAGAGTAACACCGGGGAGCTGTTTTTT. The chain recombines TRBV3-1 (or the pseudogene TRBV3-2) with TRBJ2-2; D call uncertain. Per the germline V gene, CDR1 is LGHDT and CDR2 is YNNKEL (reference sequence). This CDR3 is built from 13 residues. V lost 3 bases, J lost 2 bases, and 4 bases lay in between.